This passage covers 32 T cell receptor beta chains from one sample sequenced in a study of blood T cells in healthy people across ages. Primers used in a second PCR of about 7 to 12 cycles were a sample-barcoded 5' primer and a J-beta primer mix. TCRdb used MiXCR to reprocess the 5' RACE reads, holding one entry per CDR3 protein. The sample holds roughly 500,000 distinct CDR3 sequences, 25% to 30% seen once. Sequencing was performed on blood. The source of these receptors is a woman aged 70 to 79 in good health.

This rearrangement joins TRBV6-2 or TRBV6-3 to TRBJ2-5; TRBD1 or TRBD2 may be the D gene (6 bases each). The J call may be wrong; the DNA end is better matched by TRBJ2-7. CDR1 MNHEY and CDR2 SVGEGT come from the germline V gene. This CDR3 is built from 18 residues. Here the CDR3 reads CASSYSPHGGETIYEQYF. CDR3 nucleotide sequence: TGTGCCAGCAGTTACTCTCCCCACGGGGGCGAGACTATATACGAGCAGTACTTC.

The V and J genes are TRBV11-2 and TRBJ2-3, with TRBD1 as a possible D gene (5 bases). CDR3 length: 14 amino acids. Between the trimmed V and J ends, which lost 2 bases and 2 bases, there was a span of 8 bases. In germline, CDR1 is SGHAT, CDR2 FQNNGV. The CDR3 DNA sequence: TGTGCCAGCAGCTTAAGACAGACCACAGATACGCAGTATTTT. This translates into CASSLRQTTDTQYF.

This clonotype was seen a few times. The rearrangement joins TRBV30 to TRBJ2-2; 7 bases are a match to TRBD1. The CDR3 totals 14 residues. V gave up 2 bases and J gave up 3 bases; unmatched junction bases: 3. The germline V gene has CDR1 GTSNPN and CDR2 SVGIG (reference sequence). Here the CDR3 reads CAWSHGTDTGELFF. CDR3 bases: TGTGCCTGGAGTCATGGGACAGACACCGGGGAGCTGTTTTTT.

The sample holds a few counts of this clonotype. The CDR3 sequence: CASSLAQGENTEAFF. In DNA form, the CDR3 reads TGCGCCAGCAGCTTGGCTCAGGGCGAAAACACTGAAGCTTTCTTT. This chain joins TRBV5-1 and TRBJ1-1, with D tentatively TRBD1 (5 bases). Germline CDR1 is SGHRS and CDR2 is YFSETQ. This CDR3 is built from 15 residues. Trimming shortened V by 0 bases and J by 2 bases, and 11 bases separated the two germline ends.

The rearrangement uses TRBV6-1 and TRBJ2-7; D gene ambiguous. CDR3 length equals 12 residues. Trimming removed 1 base from V and 4 bases from J, with 5 bases in between. Germline V CDR1 and CDR2: MNHNS, SASEGT. In nucleotides, the CDR3 is TGTGCCAGCAGTGAAGTTCAGTACGAGCAGTACTTC. This translates into CASSEVQYEQYF.

The chain couples TRBV11-3 to TRBJ1-4; D uncertain. Germline CDR1 and CDR2: SGHNT and YENEEA. Between the trimmed V and J ends, which lost 0 bases and 0 bases, there was a span of 14 bases. The length of the CDR3 is 18 residues. CDR3 loop: CASSLEADGSSTNEKLFF. CDR3 DNA sequence: TGTGCCAGCAGCTTAGAGGCCGACGGGAGCTCAACTAATGAAAAACTGTTTTTT.

CDR3 coding DNA: TGTGCCAGCATGTTCAAGGGTCGGAGATATGGCTACACCTTC. Translating it yields CASMFKGRRYGYTF. The genes are TRBV6-1 and TRBJ1-2, with D hard to call. V was trimmed by 7 bases and J by 5 bases, leaving 17 bases between them. Per germline, CDR1 MNHNS and CDR2 SASEGT. This CDR3 spans 14 amino acids.

The chain has TRBV3-1 and TRBJ1-2; a possible D gene is TRBD1 (5 bases). The CDR3 has 18 amino acids. V lost 2 bases and J lost 4, with 23 bases in between. Per germline, CDR1 LGHDT and CDR2 YNNKEL (reference sequence). CDR3 amino acids: CASSQQLQQVPGGYGYTF. The CDR3 DNA is TGTGCCAGCAGCCAACAACTACAACAGGTCCCCGGAGGCTATGGCTACACCTTC.

The chain joins TRBV7-9 to TRBJ1-1; perhaps TRBD1 as D (5 bases). The V gene lost 3 bases and the J gene lost 7 bases, with 15 bases spanning the gap. Germline V gene sequence: CDR1 SEHNR, CDR2 FQNEAQ (reference sequence). This CDR3 has 14 residues. In DNA, the CDR3 is TGTGCCAGCAGCTTCCGATCGGGGGGAGGTGAAGCTTTCTTT. Translating it yields CASSFRSGGGEAFF.

The chain recombines TRBV7-2 with TRBJ2-7, with D perhaps matching TRBD1 or TRBD2 (5 bases each). Trimming pared 2 bases from V and 7 bases from J, leaving 15 bases between. The CDR3 covers 14 residues. Germline V gene data show CDR1 as SGHTA and CDR2 as FQGNSA. The CDR3 coding sequence is TGTGCCAGCAGCTTATCGGCAGGGAGAGGTGAGCAGTACTTC. It yields the protein CASSLSAGRGEQYF.

This clonotype was detected only a few times. V usage is TRBV4-3 and J usage is TRBJ1-2; a possible D gene is TRBD1 (6 bases). V gave up 0 bases and J gave up 8 bases, with 16 bases separating them. This CDR3 has 15 residues. Per the germline V gene, CDR1 is LGHNA and CDR2 is YSLEER. The DNA for the CDR3 is TGCGCCAGCAGCCAAGATCCTAGGGAGAGGGGGGGCTACACCTTC. This translates into CASSQDPRERGGYTF.

This chain links TRBV29-1 with TRBJ1-1; TRBD1 is a possible D gene (6 bases). V was shortened by 5 bases and J by 1 base, with 14 bases between the two germline ends. This CDR3 has 14 amino acids. Germline V CDR1 and CDR2: SQVTM, ANQGSEA. CDR3 sequence (DNA): TGCAGCGTTTCTGCACAGGGCGGGAACACTGAAGCTTTCTTT. It specifies CSVSAQGGNTEAFF.

This CDR3 is CASSLANRQRRNEQYF. CDR3 DNA sequence: TGTGCCAGCAGCTTAGCGAACAGGCAGAGGAGGAACGAGCAGTACTTC. V is TRBV7-2 and J is TRBJ2-5; D possibly uses TRBD1 or TRBD2 (5 bases each). The J call is in doubt because the DNA end fits TRBJ2-7 better. The CDR3 contains 16 residues. Germline V lookup: CDR1 SGHTA, CDR2 FQGNSA.

V is TRBV4-1 and J is TRBJ2-1; a weak D match, TRBD2 (5 bases). Germline lookup yields CDR1 MGHRA and CDR2 YSYEKL. The CDR3 covers 17 residues. V shed 0 bases and J shed 7 bases, with 19 bases lying between them. The CDR3, as DNA: TGCGCCAGCAGCCAAGACCTATCGAGGGCATCCAGAAATGAGCAGTTCTTC. The encoded protein is CASSQDLSRASRNEQFF.

The chain joins TRBV24-1 to TRBJ2-5; 7 positions agree with TRBD1. Gene TRBJ2-7 matches the end of the DNA better, so the J call may be wrong. Per germline, CDR1 KGHDR and CDR2 SFDVKD. The CDR3 loop spans 13 amino acids. The CDR3 bases are TGTGCTCGCCCGGACAGGAACTCCTACGAGCAGTACTTC. It specifies CARPDRNSYEQYF.

The chain is built from TRBV29-1 and TRBJ1-1; possible D gene TRBD1, 5 bases. CDR3 size: 10 residues. V shed 7 bases and J shed 3 bases, with 6 bases lying between them. CDR1 is SQVTM, CDR2 ANQGSEA, per germline. This CDR3 reads CSGGDTEAFF. CDR3 DNA sequence: TGCAGCGGGGGCGACACTGAAGCTTTCTTT.

This clonotype was seen more than once but under ten times. The chain uses TRBV7-6 and TRBJ2-5; 12 positions match TRBD2. The DNA end is more similar to TRBJ2-7, so the J call may be wrong. This CDR3 contains 13 residues. Germline V gene sequence: CDR1 SGHVS, CDR2 FNYEAQ. The chain's CDR3 is CASSSGLAGEQYF. DNA of the CDR3: TGTGCCAGCAGCTCGGGACTAGCGGGCGAGCAGTACTTC.

V is TRBV6-5 and J is TRBJ1-2; 10 bases align to TRBD1. Per germline, CDR1 MNHEY and CDR2 SVGAGI. The CDR3 is made up of 17 amino acids. Unmatched junction bases numbered 12, after V lost 4 bases and J lost 4 bases. The CDR3 reads CASSSGQGGISGYGYTF. In DNA form, the CDR3 reads TGTGCCAGCAGTTCAGGACAGGGGGGGATTTCGGGCTATGGCTACACCTTC.

This chain uses TRBV7-2 with TRBJ1-4; D is possibly TRBD1 (6 bases). V was shortened by 3 bases and J by 7 bases, with 12 bases between the two germline ends. The germline gives CDR1 SGHTA, CDR2 FQGNSA. The CDR3 is made up of 14 amino acids. CDR3 protein: CASSLWGRSEKLFF. CDR3 coding DNA: TGTGCCAGCAGCTTGTGGGGGCGAAGTGAAAAACTGTTTTTT.

The table lists this clonotype with a count of one. The CDR3 is CASSLMGQGNTEAFF. CDR3 in DNA: TGTGCCAGCAGCTTAATGGGACAGGGGAACACTGAAGCTTTCTTT. The chain couples TRBV11-2 to TRBJ1-1; 9 bases agree with TRBD1. J was trimmed by 1 base and V by 2 bases; bases with no gene match: 2. This CDR3 has 15 residues. Germline V gene data show CDR1 as SGHAT and CDR2 as FQNNGV.

This clonotype was detected a few times. Compared with germline, one end of the junction differs, possibly owing to a read error. This chain joins TRBV7-2 and TRBJ2-7; no definite D call. Per the germline V gene, CDR1 is SGHTA and CDR2 is FQGNSA. The CDR3 extends over 13 amino acids. Here the CDR3 reads CAGSVPVNNEQYF. The CDR3 DNA follows: TGTGCCGGCAGCGTGCCAGTAAACAACGAGCAGTACTTC.

The CDR3 region is CASSTSGYPDTQYF. The CDR3 coding sequence is TGTGCCAGTAGTACTAGCGGGTACCCAGATACGCAGTATTTT. The genes are TRBV19 and TRBJ2-3, with 8 bases aligning to TRBD2. V was clipped by 4 bases and J by 4 bases; unmatched bases: 4. The length of the CDR3 is 14 residues. Germline V gene data show CDR1 as LNHDA and CDR2 as SQIVND (reference sequence).

The rearrangement links TRBV7-9 to TRBJ1-2; TRBD1 is a possible D gene (6 bases). Germline assignment: CDR1 SEHNR and CDR2 FQNEAQ (reference sequence). This CDR3 has 17 amino acids. The ends were cut back, 5 bases at V and 4 bases at J, with 23 bases in the middle. The CDR3, as DNA: TGTGCCAGCAGCGCCGGCACCCCGACACAGGGCTTCTATGGCTACACCTTC. Protein sequence: CASSAGTPTQGFYGYTF.

This chain uses TRBV6-4 with TRBJ2-1, with a weak D call TRBD1 (6 bases). The CDR3 loop spans 14 amino acids. Germline V gene sequence: CDR1 MRHNA, CDR2 SNTAGT. V lost 3 bases, J lost 0 bases, and 6 bases lay in between. Written as DNA, the CDR3 is TGTGCCAGCAGTGAGGACAGCTCCTACAATGAGCAGTTCTTC. Protein product: CASSEDSSYNEQFF.

The chain carries TRBV5-6 and TRBJ2-5; 11 bases align to TRBD1. The DNA end favors TRBJ2-1, so the J call may be wrong. CDR1 and CDR2 (germline): SGHDT, YYEEEE. The CDR3 covers 16 residues. The CDR3 protein is CASSLGTGGTFGEQFF. Here the CDR3 DNA reads TGTGCCAGCAGCTTGGGGACAGGGGGCACGTTCGGTGAGCAGTTCTTC.

V and J are TRBV7-3 and TRBJ2-1, with unresolved D. V was trimmed by 5 bases and J by 10 bases, leaving 12 bases between them. The germline V gene has CDR1 SGHTA and CDR2 FQGTGA. The CDR3 is 12 amino acids. This chain's CDR3 is CASSLASGEQFF. In DNA, the CDR3 is TGTGCCAGCAGCCTTGCTTCTGGGGAGCAGTTCTTC.

This clonotype was detected only once. The rearrangement joins TRBV9 to TRBJ2-1, with 7 positions matching TRBD2. Trimming at V came to 6 bases and at J to 4 bases, leaving 10 bases not matched to a gene. Looked up from germline, CDR1 is SGDLS and CDR2 is YYNGEE. CDR3 length: 15 amino acids. The chain's CDR3 is CASTKESSGYNEQFF. CDR3 nucleotides: TGTGCCAGCACCAAGGAGTCTAGCGGATACAATGAGCAGTTCTTC.

Only a few counts were recorded for this clonotype. This chain uses TRBV9 with TRBJ2-1; 7 positions match TRBD2. CDR1 is SGDLS and CDR2 is YYNGEE in the germline V gene. Trimming cost V 2 bases and J 8 bases; bases outside gene matches: 10. The CDR3 contains 15 residues. The CDR3 region has the DNA TGTGCCAGCAGCGTGGTGGGGACCCGGGGGGATGAGCAGTTCTTC. This sequence encodes CASSVVGTRGDEQFF.

The chain has TRBV5-5 and TRBJ1-2, with TRBD1 as a possible D gene (6 bases). V was pared by 2 bases and J by 7 bases, with 21 bases between. The germline V gene encodes CDR1 SGHKS and CDR2 YYEKEE (reference sequence). The CDR3 length is 16 residues. In DNA form, the CDR3 reads TGTGCCAGCAGCTTAAGTTTGGGGGGGCGCGCGGCTGGCTACACCTTC. It encodes CASSLSLGGRAAGYTF.

The rearrangement uses TRBV5-1 and TRBJ1-5; possibly TRBD1 for D (6 bases). Germline V lookup: CDR1 SGHRS, CDR2 YFSETQ. V was shortened by 4 bases and J by 4 bases, with 15 bases between the two germline ends. The CDR3 has 15 amino acids. CDR3 residues: CASSPDGQINQPQHF. DNA for the CDR3: TGCGCCAGCAGCCCCGACGGACAGATTAATCAGCCCCAGCATTTT.

This clonotype has more than one count but fewer than ten. The chain carries TRBV6-6 and TRBJ1-2, with D possibly TRBD1 on 5 matching bases. V lost 4 bases and J 6 bases, leaving 15 bases between the germline ends. This CDR3 region has 14 residues. Germline-derived CDR1 and CDR2 are MNHNY and SVGAGI (reference sequence). The CDR3 loop reads CASSSRGREHGYTF. CDR3 coding DNA: TGTGCCAGCAGTTCACGGGGACGGGAACATGGCTACACCTTC.

This clonotype appeared many times. V is TRBV20-1 and J is TRBJ1-2; D gene ambiguous. V lost 5 bases and J 8 bases, leaving 15 bases between the germline ends. Germline lookup yields CDR1 DFQATT and CDR2 SNEGSKA (reference sequence). The length of the CDR3 is 12 residues. In DNA, the CDR3 is TGCAGTGCTTCCTTTAAAGGCAAGGGCTACACCTTC. As protein: CSASFKGKGYTF.